These T cell receptor beta chains were read from a single sample in a study of neoadjuvant anti-PD-1 for oral cavity cancer. The data were produced by immunoSEQ multiplex PCR, yet TCRdb's version contains in-frame clones alone and is incomplete. Of approximately 72,000 clones listed, about 83% are singletons. Here the sequenced sample was PBMCs, taken before nivolumab (anti-PD-1) treatment. All receptors derive from a person aged 35-79 years with oral cavity squamous cell carcinoma. Both conserved end residues are part of each CDR3. D genes are given only for firm matches. A clone size is listed for some rows: how often the clone was seen (once, few, many), or a class if it is expanded.

>TRBV7-8|TRBJ2-7|.|.
TGTGCCAGCAGTGGACGCTCCTACGAGCAGTACTTC
CASSGRSYEQYF
>TRBV27|TRBJ2-1|.|.
TGTGCCAGCAGTCCCTTAGGGGCACTAGCCGAGCTCTATGAGCAGTTCTTC
CASSPLGALAELYEQFF
>TRBV5-5|TRBJ2-7|.|few
TGTGCCAGCAGCCAAAGCGGGCGTAGGTTCTACGAGCAGTACTTC
CASSQSGRRFYEQYF
>TRBV30|TRBJ1-2|.|.
TGTGCCTGGAGTGCGGAGAGCTTTCGCGTTGGCTACACCTTC
CAWSAESFRVGYTF
>TRBV5-1|TRBJ1-2|TRBD1|.
TGCGCCAGCAGCCCAGACAGGGGAGACTACACCTTC
CASSPDRGDYTF
>TRBV9|TRBJ1-3|.|.
TGTGCCAGCAGCCCTGACCCCGGAGGACAAGCTGGAAACACCATATATTTT
CASSPDPGGQAGNTIYF
>TRBV19|TRBJ2-3|.|.
TGTGCCAGTAGTCCAACTTCTCTAGCGACGGCCACAGATACGCAGTATTTT
CASSPTSLATATDTQYF
>TRBV5-4|TRBJ2-3|.|.
TGTGCCAGCAGCTTGGGGGGGCCCAGCACAGATACGCAGTATTTT
CASSLGGPSTDTQYF
>TRBV27|TRBJ1-4|TRBD1|.
TGTGCCAGCAGTTGGGGACAGGGGGCGAGTGAAAAACTGTTTTTT
CASSWGQGASEKLFF
>TRBV6-1|TRBJ2-3|.|.
TGTGCCAGCAGTGGACCTAAAGGGCCAGATACGCAGTATTTT
CASSGPKGPDTQYF
>TRBV19|TRBJ2-1|TRBD2|.
TGTGCCAGTAGCCAGTGGACTAGCGGGGCATACAATGAGCAGTTCTTC
CASSQWTSGAYNEQFF
>TRBV30|TRBJ2-5|TRBD2|.
TGTGCCTGGGAAGCGGGGGGGGATACCCAGTACTTC
CAWEAGGDTQYF
>TRBV30|TRBJ2-7|.|once
TGTGCCTGGAGAGACCTCGTGTCCCCCTACGAGCAGTACTTC
CAWRDLVSPYEQYF
>TRBV19|TRBJ1-2|.|.
TGTGCCAGTAGCCATTTCTTGACACTCGTCGAAAACTATGGCTACACCTTC
CASSHFLTLVENYGYTF
>TRBV11-2|TRBJ2-1|.|.
TGTGCCAGCAGCTTAACCCGGGACCCCCTCAGGCAGTTCTTC
CASSLTRDPLRQFF
>TRBV7-6|TRBJ2-3|TRBD2|.
TGTGCCAGCAGCCTTCTTAGCGGGGGAACCACAGATACGCAGTATTTT
CASSLLSGGTTDTQYF